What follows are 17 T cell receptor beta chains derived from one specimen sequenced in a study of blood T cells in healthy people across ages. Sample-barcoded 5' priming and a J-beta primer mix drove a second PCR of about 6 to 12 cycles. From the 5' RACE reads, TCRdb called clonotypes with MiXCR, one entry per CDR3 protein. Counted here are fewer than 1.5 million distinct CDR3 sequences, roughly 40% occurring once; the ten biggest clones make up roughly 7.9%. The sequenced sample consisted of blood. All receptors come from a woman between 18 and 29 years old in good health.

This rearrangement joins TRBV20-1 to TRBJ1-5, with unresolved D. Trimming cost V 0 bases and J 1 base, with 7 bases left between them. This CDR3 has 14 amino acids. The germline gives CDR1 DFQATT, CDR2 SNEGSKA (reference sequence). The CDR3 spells CSAREPKSNQPQHF. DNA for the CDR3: TGCAGTGCTAGAGAGCCCAAAAGCAATCAGCCCCAGCATTTT.

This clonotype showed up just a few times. The CDR3: CASSLLGTGNGNGYTF. The CDR3 DNA reads TGTGCCAGCAGCTTACTCGGGACAGGGAACGGAAATGGCTACACCTTC. This rearrangement joins TRBV7-9 to TRBJ1-2; 9 bases map to TRBD1. Trimming at V came to 2 bases and at J to 6 bases, leaving 10 bases not matched to a gene. CDR1 SEHNR and CDR2 FQNEAQ come from the germline V gene (reference sequence). The CDR3 spans 16 residues. Using reference TRBV7-9 and TRBJ1-2 for the parts outside the CDR3, the full variable domain is DTGVSQNPRHKITKRGQNVTFRCDPISEHNRLYWYRQTLGQGPEFLTYFQNEAQLEKSRLLSDRFSAERPKGSFSTLEIQRTEQGDSAMYLCASSLLGTGNGNGYTFGSGTRLTVV.

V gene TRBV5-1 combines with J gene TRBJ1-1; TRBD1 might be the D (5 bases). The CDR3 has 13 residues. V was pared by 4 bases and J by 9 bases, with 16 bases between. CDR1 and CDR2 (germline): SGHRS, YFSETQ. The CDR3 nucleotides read TGCGCCAGCAGCACCGGGACCTCCCCCAAAGCTTTCTTT. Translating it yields CASSTGTSPKAFF.

In nucleotides, the CDR3 is TGTGCCAGCACCGAGACTAGCGGGGCATACGAGCAGTACTTC. Its translation: CASTETSGAYEQYF. This chain links TRBV5-4 with TRBJ2-7; TRBD2 agrees at 11 bases. This CDR3 contains 14 residues. The germline V gene encodes CDR1 SGHNT and CDR2 YYREEE (reference sequence). The V and J ends lost 6 bases and 4 bases, in that order; junction bases with no gene match: 6.

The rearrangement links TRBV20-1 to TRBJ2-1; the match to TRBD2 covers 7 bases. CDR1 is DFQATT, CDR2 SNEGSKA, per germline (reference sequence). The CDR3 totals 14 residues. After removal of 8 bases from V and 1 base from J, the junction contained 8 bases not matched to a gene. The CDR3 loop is CSQWGGTSYNEQFF. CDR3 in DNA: TGCAGTCAGTGGGGGGGGACGTCCTACAATGAGCAGTTCTTC.

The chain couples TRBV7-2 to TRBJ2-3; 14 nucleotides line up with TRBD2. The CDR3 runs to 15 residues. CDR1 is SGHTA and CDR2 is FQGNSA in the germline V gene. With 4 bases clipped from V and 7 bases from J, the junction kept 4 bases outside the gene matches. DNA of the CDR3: TGTGCCAGCAGCTCTGGACTAGCGGGAGGATATACGCAGTATTTT. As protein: CASSSGLAGGYTQYF.

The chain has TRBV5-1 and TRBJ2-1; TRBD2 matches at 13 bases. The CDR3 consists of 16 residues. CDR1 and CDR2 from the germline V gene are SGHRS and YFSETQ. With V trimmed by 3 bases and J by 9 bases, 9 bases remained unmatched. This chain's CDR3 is CASSWWTSGGSCEQFF. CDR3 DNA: TGCGCCAGCAGCTGGTGGACTAGCGGGGGTTCGTGTGAGCAGTTCTTC. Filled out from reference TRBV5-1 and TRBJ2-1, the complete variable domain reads KAGVTQTPRYLIKTRGQQVTLSCSPISGHRSVSWYQQTPGQGLQFLFEYFSETQRNKGNFPGRFSGRQFSNSRSEMNVSTLELGDSALYLCASSWWTSGGSCEQFFGPGTRLTVL.

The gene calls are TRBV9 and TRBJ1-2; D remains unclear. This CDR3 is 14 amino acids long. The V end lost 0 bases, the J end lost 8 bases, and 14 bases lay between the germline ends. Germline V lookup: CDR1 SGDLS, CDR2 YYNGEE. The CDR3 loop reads CASSVEMGMGGYTF. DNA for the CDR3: TGTGCCAGCAGCGTAGAGATGGGGATGGGGGGCTACACCTTC.

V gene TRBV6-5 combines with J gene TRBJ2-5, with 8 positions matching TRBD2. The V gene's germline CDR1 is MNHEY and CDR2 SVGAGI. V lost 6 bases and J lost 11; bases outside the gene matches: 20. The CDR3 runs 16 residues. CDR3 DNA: TGTGCCAGCAGGACAAACGGTGCGGGAGGAACCAGTGAGCAGTACTTC. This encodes CASRTNGAGGTSEQYF.

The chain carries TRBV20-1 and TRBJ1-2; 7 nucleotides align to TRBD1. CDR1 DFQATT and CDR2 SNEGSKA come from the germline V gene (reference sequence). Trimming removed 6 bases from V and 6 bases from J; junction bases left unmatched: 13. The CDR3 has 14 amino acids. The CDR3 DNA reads TGCAGTGCCGCACCCAGGGGGTTTCCTCATGGCTACACCTTC. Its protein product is CSAAPRGFPHGYTF.

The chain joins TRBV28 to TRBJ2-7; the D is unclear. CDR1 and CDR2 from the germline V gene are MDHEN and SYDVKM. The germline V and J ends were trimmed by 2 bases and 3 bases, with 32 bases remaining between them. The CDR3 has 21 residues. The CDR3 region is CASSLIRSYEMLTPKYYEQYF. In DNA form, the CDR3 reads TGTGCCAGCAGTTTAATTCGCTCTTACGAAATGCTGACTCCTAAATACTACGAGCAGTACTTC.

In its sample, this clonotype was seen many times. CDR3 region: CASGLGTSITDTQYF. For the CDR3, the DNA is TGTGCTAGTGGTTTGGGGACATCGATCACAGATACGCAGTATTTT. The chain joins TRBV12-5 to TRBJ2-3, with a tentative D call TRBD1 (5 bases). V lost 1 base, J lost 2 bases, and 10 bases lay in between. CDR3 length equals 15 residues. Per the germline V gene, CDR1 is LGHNT and CDR2 is FRNRAP. Together with reference TRBV12-5 and TRBJ2-3, the CDR3 gives the full variable domain: DARVTQTPRHKVTEMGQEVTMRCQPILGHNTVFWYRQTMMQGLELLAYFRNRAPLDDSGMPKDRFSAEMPDATLATLKIQPSEPRDSAVYFCASGLGTSITDTQYFGPGTRLTVL.

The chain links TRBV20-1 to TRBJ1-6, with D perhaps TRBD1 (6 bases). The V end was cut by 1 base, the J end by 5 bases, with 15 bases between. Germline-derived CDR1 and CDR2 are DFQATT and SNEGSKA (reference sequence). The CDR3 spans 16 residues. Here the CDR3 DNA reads TGCAGTGCTAGAGGTCGCCGGGACACTCATAATTCACCCCTCCACTTT. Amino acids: CSARGRRDTHNSPLHF.

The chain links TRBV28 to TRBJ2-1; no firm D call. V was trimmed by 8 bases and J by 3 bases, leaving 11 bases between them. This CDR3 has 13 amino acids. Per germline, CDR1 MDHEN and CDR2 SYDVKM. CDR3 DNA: TGTGCCAGCCGCCGGACGGGCTACAATGAGCAGTTCTTC. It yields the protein CASRRTGYNEQFF.

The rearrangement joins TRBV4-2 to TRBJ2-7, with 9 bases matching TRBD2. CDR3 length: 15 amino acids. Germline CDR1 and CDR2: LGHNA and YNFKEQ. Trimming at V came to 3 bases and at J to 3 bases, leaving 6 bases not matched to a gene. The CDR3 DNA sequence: TGTGCCAGCAGCCATTTGACTAGCGGAGTCTACGAGCAGTACTTC. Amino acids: CASSHLTSGVYEQYF.

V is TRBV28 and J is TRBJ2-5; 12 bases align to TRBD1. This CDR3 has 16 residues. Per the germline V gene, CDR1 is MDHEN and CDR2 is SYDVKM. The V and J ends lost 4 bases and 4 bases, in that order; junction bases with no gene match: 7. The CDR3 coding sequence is TGTGCCAGCAGTTCATCCGGGACAGGGGGCGGAGAGACCCAGTACTTC. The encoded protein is CASSSSGTGGGETQYF.

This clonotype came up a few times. For the CDR3, the DNA is TGTGCCAGCAGCTTGGCCCATACGCAGTATTTT. It specifies CASSLAHTQYF. The gene calls are TRBV7-9 and TRBJ2-3; D gene uncertain. The CDR3 contains 11 residues. Germline CDR1 and CDR2: SEHNR and FQNEAQ (reference sequence). The V end was cut by 3 bases, the J end by 7 bases, with 5 bases between.